The T cell receptor (beta chain) described here comes from a study of cytomegalovirus exposure and HLA in healthy donors. Study context: Both the approximately 120 validation repertoires and the roughly 700 first-cohort repertoires used the same platform, as reported by a later analysis.

Sequencing used immunoSEQ multiplex PCR; TCRdb keeps in-frame clones, though not all of them. In the table there are 65,000 to 85,000 clones, 85% to 95% of which are singletons. For this clone: The antigen is undetermined.

Germline CDR1 reads MGHRA; CDR2 reads YSYEKL. The CDR3 length is 16 residues. Trimming stripped 5 bases from V and 4 bases from J, with 21 bases between. Study results and caveats: Subsequent analysis found a tendency for first-cohort TCR clusters to co-occur within the 120 or so validation repertoires. Reportedly, diagnosis of cytomegalovirus status by the classifier showed high specificity and sensitivity.

The V and J genes are TRBV4-1 and TRBJ2-7; tentative D call: TRBD2 (6 bases). The sample consisted of PBMCs. The sequence derives from a woman between 18 and 29 years old in good health and CMV-seronegative. The CDR3 coding sequence is TGCGCCAGCAGCTCCTCTATCCGACTAGGGAGATACGAGCAGTACTTC. This encodes CASSSSIRLGRYEQYF.